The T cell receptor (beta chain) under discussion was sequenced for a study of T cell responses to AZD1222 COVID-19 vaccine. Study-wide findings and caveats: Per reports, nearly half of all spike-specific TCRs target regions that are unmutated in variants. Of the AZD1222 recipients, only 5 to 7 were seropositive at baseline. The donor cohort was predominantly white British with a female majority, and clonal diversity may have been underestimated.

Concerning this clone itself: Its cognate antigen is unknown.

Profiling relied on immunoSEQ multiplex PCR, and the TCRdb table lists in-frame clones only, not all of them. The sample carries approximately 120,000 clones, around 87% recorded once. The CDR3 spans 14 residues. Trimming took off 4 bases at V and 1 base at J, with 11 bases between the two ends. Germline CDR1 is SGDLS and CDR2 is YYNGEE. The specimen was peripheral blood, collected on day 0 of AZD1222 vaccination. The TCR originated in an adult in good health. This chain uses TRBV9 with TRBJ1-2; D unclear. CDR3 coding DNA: TGTGCCAGCAGCCGAGAAGGGAATAACTATGGCTACACCTTC. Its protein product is CASSREGNNYGYTF.